These T cell receptor beta chains were read from a single sample in a study of blood T cell repertoires in COVID-19. Using immunoSEQ multiplex PCR, the repertoire was profiled, and TCRdb retains in-frame clones only, with some absent. The sample holds some 260,000 clones, 88% seen once. Material for sequencing was peripheral blood. Receptor source: a woman in her seventies with COVID-19, enrolled during active disease. The CDR3 runs from the conserved cysteine through the conserved F or W. The order of the fields is V gene, J gene, D gene, clone size, CDR3 DNA, CDR3 protein. D genes are given only for firm matches. Some rows have no size entry. The others give once, few or many, or a class for an expanded clone.

>TRBV2|TRBJ2-1|NA|NA
TGTGCCAGCAGTGAAAGGTTTGGCAGAGAGGGGTTCTTC
CASSERFGREGFF
>TRBV19|TRBJ2-7|NA|NA
TGTGCCAGTAGTGCGGTGTGGGGCCTTTCTTTCGAGCAGTACTTC
CASSAVWGLSFEQYF
>TRBV7-9|TRBJ2-3|NA|NA
TGTGCCAGCAGCTTAGATCTAATGGCTAGCGTATCTGATACGCAGTATTTT
CASSLDLMASVSDTQYF
>TRBV9|TRBJ2-7|NA|NA
TGTGCCAGCAGCGAAGGGACATTCCGCGAGCAGTACTTC
CASSEGTFREQYF
>TRBV7-9|TRBJ2-5|NA|NA
TGTGCCAGCAGCCGGGACTCGTACCAAGAGACCCAGTACTTC
CASSRDSYQETQYF
>TRBV5-4|TRBJ1-1|TRBD1|NA
TGTGCCATCGGACAGGGGGGCACTGAAGCTTTCTTT
CAIGQGGTEAFF
>TRBV5-4|TRBJ1-3|NA|few
TGTGCCAGCAGCTTCCCGACAGTCTCTGGAAACACCATATATTTT
CASSFPTVSGNTIYF
>TRBV27|TRBJ2-7|TRBD2|NA
TGTGCCAGCAGTTTATCCCGGACTAGCGGGTTCCACGAGCAGTACTTC
CASSLSRTSGFHEQYF
>TRBV11-2|TRBJ2-1|NA|NA
TGTGCCAGCAGCTCCTCGGAGGAGGGGTTCTTC
CASSSSEEGFF
>TRBV6-5|TRBJ2-2|NA|NA
TGTGCCAGCAGCCCCGGAGGGGTGAACACCGGGGAGCTGTTTTTT
CASSPGGVNTGELFF
>TRBV30|TRBJ2-7|NA|NA
TGTGCCTGGAGTGTAACAGACACCAACGAGCAGTACTTC
CAWSVTDTNEQYF
>TRBV28|TRBJ1-2|NA|NA
TGTGCCAGCAGTTCTGGGGCTGCGGACTATGGCTACACCTTC
CASSSGAADYGYTF
>TRBV11-2|TRBJ2-7|TRBD2|NA
TGTGCCAGCAGCTTAGCAGGGAGGGGACGGAGCTACGAGCAGTACTTC
CASSLAGRGRSYEQYF
>TRBV19|TRBJ1-2|TRBD1|NA
TGTGCCAGTAGTCCTCGAGGGACAGGGGGTGTTGGTAACTATGGCTACACCTTC
CASSPRGTGGVGNYGYTF
>TRBV11-3|TRBJ2-6|TRBD1|NA
TGTGCCAGCAGCCCGCGGGACAGGGTAGATGCTGGGGCCAACGTCCTGACTTTC
CASSPRDRVDAGANVLTF
>TRBV6-5|TRBJ1-1|NA|NA
TGTGCCAGCACAGAGGGCGGCGGGGCAACTTTCTTT
CASTEGGGATFF
>TRBV19|TRBJ2-7|NA|NA
TGTGCCAGTAGTATGAGCAACGAGCAGTACTTC
CASSMSNEQYF
>TRBV3-1/TRBV3-2|TRBJ1-5|TRBD1|NA
TGTGCCAGCAGCTCAACAGGGGGCAATCAGCCCCAGCATTTT
CASSSTGGNQPQHF
>TRBV10-3|TRBJ2-2|NA|few
TGTGCCATCAGTGAACTAGGACGGCTGAACACCGGGGAGCTGTTTTTT
CAISELGRLNTGELFF
>TRBV6-1|TRBJ2-7|TRBD2|NA
TGTGCCACAGGGACTAGCGGGAGGTACGAGCAGTACTTC
CATGTSGRYEQYF
>TRBV30|TRBJ1-1|TRBD1|NA
TGTGCCGGAACGCCCACAGGGGTCACTGAAGCTTTCTTT
CAGTPTGVTEAFF
>TRBV6-5|TRBJ1-2|NA|once
TGTGCCAGTTACATACCTAACTATGGCTACACCTTC
CASYIPNYGYTF
>TRBV5-3|TRBJ2-1|TRBD2|NA
TGTGCCAGAAGCGGCCTGTTAGAGCTTCTAACAGGTTGGGCGGGAGGGCCGGGCAATGAGCAGTTCTTC
CARSGLLELLTGWAGGPGNEQFF
>TRBV5-1|TRBJ2-1|TRBD1|NA
TGCGCCAGCAGCCGCGGACAGGGATCCTACAATGAGCAGTTCTTC
CASSRGQGSYNEQFF
>TRBV28|TRBJ1-3|TRBD1|NA
TGTGCCAGCAGATCTGGACAGGTCTCTGGAAACACCATATATTTT
CASRSGQVSGNTIYF